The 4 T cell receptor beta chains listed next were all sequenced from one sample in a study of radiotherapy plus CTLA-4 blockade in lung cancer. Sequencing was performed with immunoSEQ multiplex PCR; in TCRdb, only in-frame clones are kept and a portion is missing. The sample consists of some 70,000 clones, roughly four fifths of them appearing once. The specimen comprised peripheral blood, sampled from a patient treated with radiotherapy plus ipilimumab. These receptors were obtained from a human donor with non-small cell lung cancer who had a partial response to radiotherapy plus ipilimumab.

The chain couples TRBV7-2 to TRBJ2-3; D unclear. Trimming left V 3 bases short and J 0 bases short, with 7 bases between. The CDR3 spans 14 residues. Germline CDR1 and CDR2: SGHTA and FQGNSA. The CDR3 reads CASSFDFSTDTQYF. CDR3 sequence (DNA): TGTGCCAGCAGCTTCGACTTTAGCACAGATACGCAGTATTTT.

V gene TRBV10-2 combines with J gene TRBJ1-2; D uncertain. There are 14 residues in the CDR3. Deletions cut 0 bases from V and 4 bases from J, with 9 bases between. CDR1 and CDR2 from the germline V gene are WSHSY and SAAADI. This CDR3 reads CASSESKQTYGYTF. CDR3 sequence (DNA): TGCGCCAGCAGTGAGTCGAAACAGACCTATGGCTACACCTTC.

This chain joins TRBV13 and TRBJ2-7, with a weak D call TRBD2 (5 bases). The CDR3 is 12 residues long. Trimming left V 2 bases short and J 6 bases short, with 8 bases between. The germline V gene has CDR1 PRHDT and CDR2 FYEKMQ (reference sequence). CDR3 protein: CASSLPGSEQYF. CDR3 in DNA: TGTGCCAGCAGCTTACCGGGGAGCGAGCAGTACTTC.

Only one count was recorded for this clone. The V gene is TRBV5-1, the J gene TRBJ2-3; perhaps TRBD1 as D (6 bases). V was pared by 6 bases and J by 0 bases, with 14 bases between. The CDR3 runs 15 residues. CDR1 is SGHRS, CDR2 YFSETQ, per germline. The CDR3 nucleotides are TGCGCCAGCACCCTCGGGACACCTAGCACAGATACGCAGTATTTT. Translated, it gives CASTLGTPSTDTQYF.